The subject of this entry is one T cell receptor beta chain. Its specificity is unknown. TCRdb keeps only in-frame clones here, not all; method: immunoSEQ multiplex PCR. Among about 19,000 clones, around nine tenths were seen once, and the ten largest hold over 6%. This sample stems from a study of blood T cell dynamics during melanoma immunotherapy. Turning to the study itself: Standard first-line treatment here was pembrolizumab or nivolumab plus ipilimumab in metastatic melanoma. Study conclusions and caveats: It remained unknown if the driving T cell clones were melanoma-specific.

Specified time point: week 3, after first cycle of checkpoint inhibitor. Blood was drawn before treatment and at week 3 after checkpoint blockade. No patient had earlier systemic cancer treatment, concurrent immunosuppressants, or another active cancer. Germline-derived CDR1 and CDR2 are SNHLY and FYNNEI. Deletions cut 6 bases from V and 3 bases from J, with 17 bases between. The CDR3 totals 15 residues. Sequenced here: blood, sampled from a patient treated with checkpoint blockade. The receptor comes from a human donor with melanoma. The V gene is TRBV2, the J gene TRBJ2-5; D is perhaps TRBD1 (6 bases). DNA of the CDR3: TGTGCCAGCAGCGATGGCGAACAGGGAAAAGAGACCCAGTACTTC. This translates into CASSDGEQGKETQYF.